Presented here are 19 T cell receptor beta chains from one specimen sequenced in a study of T cell responses to AZD1222 COVID-19 vaccine. Using immunoSEQ multiplex PCR, the repertoire was profiled, and TCRdb retains in-frame clones only, with some absent. The data hold 110,000 to 150,000 clones, with 93% observed a single time. The material sequenced was peripheral blood, taken after recovery from COVID-19. The receptors were gathered from an adult who had recovered from COVID-19.

The CDR3 region is CASSLGQANGNTIYF. The DNA of the CDR3 is TGCGCCAGCAGCTTGGGGCAGGCGAATGGAAACACCATATATTTT. The rearrangement uses TRBV5-1 and TRBJ1-3; D unresolved. CDR3 length equals 15 residues. CDR1 is SGHRS and CDR2 is YFSETQ in the germline V gene. Trimming left V 0 bases short and J 3 bases short, with 10 bases between.

Relative to its sample, this clone is medium-sized. The same CDR3 also results from other DNA sequences found in this sample. The V call is TRBV27, the J call TRBJ2-7; 11 bases match TRBD2. The CDR3 spans 17 residues. Germline CDR1 and CDR2: MNHEY and SMNVEV (reference sequence). Trimming took 0 bases from V and 3 from J; bases not matched to a gene: 7. The CDR3 region is CASSLSARLAGFYEQYF. CDR3 DNA sequence: TGTGCCAGCAGTTTATCAGCCCGACTAGCGGGATTCTACGAGCAGTACTTC.

The rearrangement uses TRBV7-9 and TRBJ1-3; no firm D call. The CDR3 consists of 15 residues. Trimming removed 2 bases from V and 0 bases from J, with 8 bases in between. The V gene's germline CDR1 is SEHNR and CDR2 FQNEAQ (reference sequence). The CDR3 coding sequence is TGTGCCAGCAGCTTAAACGAGGACTCTGGAAACACCATATATTTT. Its protein is CASSLNEDSGNTIYF.

V and J are TRBV28 and TRBJ2-6; 7 bases are shared with TRBD1. Trimming at V came to 5 bases and at J to 2 bases, leaving 6 bases not matched to a gene. Germline V CDR1 and CDR2: MDHEN, SYDVKM. The CDR3 is made up of 16 amino acids. The CDR3 loop reads CASSQQGLPGANVLTF. CDR3 bases: TGTGCCAGCAGTCAACAGGGGCTGCCTGGGGCCAACGTCCTGACTTTC.

The V call is TRBV10-3, the J call TRBJ2-4, with D possibly called TRBD1 or TRBD2 (7 bases each). This CDR3 comprises 16 residues. The V gene lost 3 bases and the J gene lost 0 bases, with 12 bases spanning the gap. Germline lookup yields CDR1 ENHRY and CDR2 SYGVKD. CDR3 DNA sequence: TGTGCCATCAGTGATAGGGAGGGGGCAGCCAAAAACATTCAGTACTTC. The encoded protein is CAISDREGAAKNIQYF.

The chain links TRBV5-6 to TRBJ2-1, with 7 bases matching TRBD2. The CDR3 covers 13 residues. Trimming removed 3 bases from V and 3 bases from J; junction bases left unmatched: 0. CDR1 is SGHDT, CDR2 YYEEEE, per germline. The CDR3 sequence is CASSWDYYNEQFF. The CDR3, as DNA: TGTGCCAGCAGCTGGGACTACTACAATGAGCAGTTCTTC.

The chain links TRBV28 to TRBJ2-1; 9 bases are a match to TRBD2. With 1 base clipped from V and 6 bases from J, the junction kept 10 bases outside the gene matches. The CDR3 is 17 amino acids. Germline CDR1 and CDR2: MDHEN and SYDVKM. CDR3 amino acids: CASSLSWREGRGNEQFF. In nucleotides, the CDR3 is TGTGCCAGCAGTTTATCGTGGCGGGAGGGCAGGGGCAATGAGCAGTTCTTC. Full variable domain (rest looked up from reference TRBV28 and TRBJ2-1): DVKVTQSSRYLVKRTGEKVFLECVQDMDHENMFWYRQDPGLGLRLIYFSYDVKMKEKGDIPEGYSVSREKKERFSLILESASTNQTSMYLCASSLSWREGRGNEQFFGPGTRLTVL.

The chain links TRBV4-2 to TRBJ1-1; D is possibly TRBD1 (5 bases). Trimming cost V 4 bases and J 3 bases, with 9 bases left between them. Germline V CDR1 and CDR2: LGHNA, YNFKEQ. This CDR3 contains 13 residues. The CDR3 DNA reads as TGTGCCAGCAGCCGGGGGGGGGACACTGAAGCTTTCTTT. This translates into CASSRGGDTEAFF.

V and J are TRBV5-5 and TRBJ2-7; 8 positions match TRBD2. The CDR3 covers 16 residues. With V trimmed by 4 bases and J by 7 bases, 16 bases remained unmatched. Looked up from germline, CDR1 is SGHKS and CDR2 is YYEKEE (reference sequence). This chain's CDR3 is CASSLYVGRREVEQYF. Written as DNA, the CDR3 is TGTGCCAGCAGCCTATACGTTGGTCGGCGGGAGGTAGAGCAGTACTTC.

CDR3 DNA: TGTGCCACTAACCGACAGGGACAGAGCTACACCTTC. It yields the protein CATNRQGQSYTF. V gene TRBV19 combines with J gene TRBJ1-2; 7 nucleotides line up with TRBD1. Germline trimming cut 10 bases from V and 9 bases from J; bases unmatched to any gene: 11. This CDR3 comprises 12 residues. CDR1 is LNHDA and CDR2 is SQIVND in the germline V gene (reference sequence).

The CDR3 loop reads CASSLVWTSGRAGEQYF. The CDR3 DNA reads as TGCGCCAGCAGCTTGGTATGGACTAGCGGGAGGGCGGGCGAGCAGTACTTC. V gene TRBV5-1 combines with J gene TRBJ2-7, with 15 bases identical to TRBD2. CDR3 length equals 17 residues. The V segment lost 0 bases and the J segment 6 bases; nucleotides outside the gene matches: 7. Germline V gene lookup returns CDR1 SGHRS and CDR2 YFSETQ.

This chain joins TRBV5-1 and TRBJ2-1, with D possibly matching TRBD2 (5 bases). V shed 4 bases and J shed 3 bases, with 11 bases lying between them. Germline V CDR1 and CDR2: SGHRS, YFSETQ. The CDR3 sequence is 14 residues long. The chain's CDR3 is CASSREMYYNEQFF. The CDR3 nucleotides read TGCGCCAGCAGCAGGGAGATGTACTACAATGAGCAGTTCTTC. Full variable domain (missing parts from reference TRBV5-1 and TRBJ2-1): KAGVTQTPRYLIKTRGQQVTLSCSPISGHRSVSWYQQTPGQGLQFLFEYFSETQRNKGNFPGRFSGRQFSNSRSEMNVSTLELGDSALYLCASSREMYYNEQFFGPGTRLTVL.

This chain uses TRBV28 with TRBJ2-7; D is perhaps TRBD1 or TRBD2 (5 bases each). Germline loops: CDR1 MDHEN, CDR2 SYDVKM. V was clipped by 7 bases and J by 2 bases, with 15 bases between them. This CDR3 spans 14 amino acids. The CDR3 sequence is CASIERGTAYEQYF. In DNA form, the CDR3 reads TGTGCCAGCATCGAACGTGGGACCGCCTACGAGCAGTACTTC. The complete variable domain, with remaining parts taken from reference TRBV28 and TRBJ2-7, reads DVKVTQSSRYLVKRTGEKVFLECVQDMDHENMFWYRQDPGLGLRLIYFSYDVKMKEKGDIPEGYSVSREKKERFSLILESASTNQTSMYLCASIERGTAYEQYFGPGTRLTVT.

This sequence joins TRBV10-3 and TRBJ1-5; TRBD1 is a possible D gene (5 bases). CDR1 and CDR2 from the germline V gene are ENHRY and SYGVKD. The CDR3 consists of 13 residues. Trimming pared 10 bases from V and 3 bases from J, leaving 13 bases between. The CDR3 loop reads CATGEGNNQPQHF. Written as DNA, the CDR3 is TGTGCCACCGGTGAGGGGAACAATCAGCCCCAGCATTTT.

In this sample, this clone turned up once. The CDR3 is CASSFHSANTGELFF. The DNA of the CDR3 is TGTGCCAGCAGCTTCCACAGCGCGAACACCGGGGAGCTGTTTTTT. This chain connects TRBV11-2 to TRBJ2-2, with D unclear. Looked up from germline, CDR1 is SGHAT and CDR2 is FQNNGV. There are 15 residues in the CDR3. V lost 3 bases to trimming and J lost 0 bases, with 8 bases between them. The whole variable domain, remainder taken from reference TRBV11-2 and TRBJ2-2, is EAGVAQSPRYKIIEKRQSVAFWCNPISGHATLYWYQQILGQGPKLLIQFQNNGVVDDSQLPKDRFSAERLKGVDSTLKIQPAKLEDSAVYLCASSFHSANTGELFFGEGSRLTVL.

The chain has TRBV2 and TRBJ1-5, with D maybe TRBD1 (6 bases). This CDR3 contains 13 residues. V lost 7 bases and J 1 base, leaving 8 bases between the germline ends. Germline-derived CDR1 and CDR2 are SNHLY and FYNNEI. The CDR3 loop reads CASMRGSNQPQHF. CDR3 sequence (DNA): TGTGCCAGCATGAGGGGGAGCAATCAGCCCCAGCATTTT.

The V and J genes are TRBV12-5 and TRBJ2-1, with 7 bases aligning to TRBD2. Germline lookup yields CDR1 LGHNT and CDR2 FRNRAP. The J segment lost 10 bases and the V segment lost 4 bases, leaving 10 bases of the junction unmatched. The CDR3 sequence is 14 residues long. The CDR3 sequence is CASGSGLDYPEQFF. Here the CDR3 DNA reads TGTGCTAGTGGTTCAGGACTAGACTACCCCGAGCAGTTCTTC.

V and J are TRBV30 and TRBJ2-3, with 8 bases identical to TRBD2. The germline V gene has CDR1 GTSNPN and CDR2 SVGIG (reference sequence). V trimming: 2 bases; J trimming: 6 bases; junction bases outside the gene matches: 4. This CDR3 spans 13 amino acids. CDR3 amino acids: CAWSQRERDTQYF. The CDR3 bases are TGTGCCTGGAGTCAGCGGGAGCGGGATACGCAGTATTTT.

Of note for this clone: The junction and the germline gene differ at one end; a read error may be behind it. The chain has TRBV12-3 or TRBV12-4 and TRBJ2-1; TRBD1 is a possible D gene (5 bases). CDR3 length: 12 amino acids. CDR3 amino acids: CASSLDRNYQIF. The CDR3 DNA sequence: TGTGCCAGCAGTTTAGACAGGAACTATCAGATCTTC.